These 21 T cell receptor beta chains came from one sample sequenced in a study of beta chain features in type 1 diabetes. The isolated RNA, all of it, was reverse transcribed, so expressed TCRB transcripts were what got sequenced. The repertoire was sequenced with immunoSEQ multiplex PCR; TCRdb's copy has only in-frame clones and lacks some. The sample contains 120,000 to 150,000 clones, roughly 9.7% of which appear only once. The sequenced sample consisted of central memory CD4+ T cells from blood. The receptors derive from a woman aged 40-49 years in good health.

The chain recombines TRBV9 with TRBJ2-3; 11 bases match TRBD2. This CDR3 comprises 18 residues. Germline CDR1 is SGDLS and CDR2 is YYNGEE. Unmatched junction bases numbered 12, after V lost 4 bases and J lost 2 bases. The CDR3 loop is CASSLDGSGGANTDTQYF. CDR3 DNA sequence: TGTGCCAGCAGCCTAGACGGTAGCGGGGGGGCCAACACAGATACGCAGTATTTT.

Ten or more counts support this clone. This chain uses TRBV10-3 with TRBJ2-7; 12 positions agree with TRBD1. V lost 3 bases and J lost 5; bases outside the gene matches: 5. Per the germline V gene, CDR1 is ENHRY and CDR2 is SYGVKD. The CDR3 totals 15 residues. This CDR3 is CAISDSGTGGNEQYF. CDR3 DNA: TGTGCCATCAGTGACTCTGGGACAGGGGGCAACGAGCAGTACTTC.

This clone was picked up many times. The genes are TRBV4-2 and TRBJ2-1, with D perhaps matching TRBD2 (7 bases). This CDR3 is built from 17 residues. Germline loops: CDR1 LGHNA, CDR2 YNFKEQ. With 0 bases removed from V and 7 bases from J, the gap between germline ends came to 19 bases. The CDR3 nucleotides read TGTGCCAGCAGCCAAGATCTTACCGGGGGGCATCGGAATGAGCAGTTCTTC. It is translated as CASSQDLTGGHRNEQFF.

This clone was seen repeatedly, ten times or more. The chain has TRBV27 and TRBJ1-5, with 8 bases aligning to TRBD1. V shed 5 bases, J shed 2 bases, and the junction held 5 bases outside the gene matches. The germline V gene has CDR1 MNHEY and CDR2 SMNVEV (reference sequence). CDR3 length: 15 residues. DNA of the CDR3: TGTGCCAGCAGTCTGACGGGACAGGGCAATCAGCCCCAGCATTTT. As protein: CASSLTGQGNQPQHF.

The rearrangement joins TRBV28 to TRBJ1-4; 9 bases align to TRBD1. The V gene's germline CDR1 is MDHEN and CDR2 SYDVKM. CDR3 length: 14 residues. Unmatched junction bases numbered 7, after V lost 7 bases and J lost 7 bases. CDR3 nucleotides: TGTGCCAGCACCCTACAGGGGGCTTTTGAAAAACTGTTTTTT. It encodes CASTLQGAFEKLFF.

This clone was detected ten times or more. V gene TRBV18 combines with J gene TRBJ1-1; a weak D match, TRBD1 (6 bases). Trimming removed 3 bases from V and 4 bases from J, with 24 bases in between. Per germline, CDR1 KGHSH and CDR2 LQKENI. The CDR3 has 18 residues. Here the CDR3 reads CASSPKPAGASLGTEAFF. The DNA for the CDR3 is TGTGCCAGCTCACCGAAGCCGGCGGGGGCGAGCTTGGGCACTGAAGCTTTCTTT.

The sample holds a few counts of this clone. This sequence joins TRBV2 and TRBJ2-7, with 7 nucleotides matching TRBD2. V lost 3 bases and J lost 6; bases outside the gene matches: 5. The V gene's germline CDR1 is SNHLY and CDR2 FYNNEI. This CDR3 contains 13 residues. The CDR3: CASSERGMAEQYF. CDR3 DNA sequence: TGTGCCAGCAGTGAGCGGGGGATGGCCGAGCAGTACTTC.

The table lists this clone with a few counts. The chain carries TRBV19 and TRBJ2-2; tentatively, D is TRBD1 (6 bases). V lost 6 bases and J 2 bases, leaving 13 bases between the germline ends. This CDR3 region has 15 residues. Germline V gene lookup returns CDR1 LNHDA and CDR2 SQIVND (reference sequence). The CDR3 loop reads CASRGWTDNTGELFF. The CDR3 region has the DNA TGTGCCAGTAGGGGTTGGACAGACAACACCGGGGAGCTGTTTTTT.

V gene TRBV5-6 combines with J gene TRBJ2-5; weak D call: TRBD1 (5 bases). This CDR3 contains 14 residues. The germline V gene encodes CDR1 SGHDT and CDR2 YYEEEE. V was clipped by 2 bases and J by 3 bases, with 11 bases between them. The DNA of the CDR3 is TGTGCCAGCAGCTTCTCGCCCAGGGAAGAGACCCAGTACTTC. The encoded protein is CASSFSPREETQYF.

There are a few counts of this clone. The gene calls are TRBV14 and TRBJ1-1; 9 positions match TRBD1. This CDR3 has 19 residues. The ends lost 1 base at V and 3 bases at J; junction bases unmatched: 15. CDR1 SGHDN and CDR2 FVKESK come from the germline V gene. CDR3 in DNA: TGTGCCAGCAGCCAAGCCCCGGGACAGGGTAGATCTATTGACACTGAAGCTTTCTTT. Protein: CASSQAPGQGRSIDTEAFF.

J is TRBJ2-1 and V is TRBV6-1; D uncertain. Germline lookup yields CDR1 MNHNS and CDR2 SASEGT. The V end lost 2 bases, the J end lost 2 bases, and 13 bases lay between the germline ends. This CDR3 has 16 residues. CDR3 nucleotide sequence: TGTGCCAGCAGTGAATATACGCAGATCCCCTACAATGAGCAGTTCTTC. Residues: CASSEYTQIPYNEQFF.

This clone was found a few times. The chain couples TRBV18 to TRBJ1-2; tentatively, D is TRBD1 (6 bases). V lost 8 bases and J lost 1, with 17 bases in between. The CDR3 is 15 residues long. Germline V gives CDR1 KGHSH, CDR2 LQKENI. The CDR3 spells CASTSRGLDNYGYTF. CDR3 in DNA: TGTGCCAGCACAAGCAGGGGCCTAGATAACTATGGCTACACCTTC.

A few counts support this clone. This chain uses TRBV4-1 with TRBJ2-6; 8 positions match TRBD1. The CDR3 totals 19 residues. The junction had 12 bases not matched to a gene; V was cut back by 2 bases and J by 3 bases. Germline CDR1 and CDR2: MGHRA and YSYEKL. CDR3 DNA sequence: TGCGCCAGCAGCCAACCGATGACAGGGGTGCCTATTGGGGCCAACGTCCTGACTTTC. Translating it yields CASSQPMTGVPIGANVLTF.

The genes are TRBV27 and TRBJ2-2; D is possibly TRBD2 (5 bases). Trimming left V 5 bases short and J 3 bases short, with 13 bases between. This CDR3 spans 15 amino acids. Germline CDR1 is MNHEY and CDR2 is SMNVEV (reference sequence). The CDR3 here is CASSPEGSDTGELFF. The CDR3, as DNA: TGTGCCAGCAGTCCCGAAGGGAGTGACACCGGGGAGCTGTTTTTT.

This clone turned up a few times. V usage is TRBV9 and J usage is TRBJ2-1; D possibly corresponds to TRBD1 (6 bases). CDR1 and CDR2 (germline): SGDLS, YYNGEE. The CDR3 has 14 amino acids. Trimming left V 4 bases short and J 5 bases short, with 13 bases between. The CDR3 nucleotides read TGTGCCAGCAGCCCCCAGGACAGTAACAATGAGCAGTTCTTC. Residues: CASSPQDSNNEQFF.

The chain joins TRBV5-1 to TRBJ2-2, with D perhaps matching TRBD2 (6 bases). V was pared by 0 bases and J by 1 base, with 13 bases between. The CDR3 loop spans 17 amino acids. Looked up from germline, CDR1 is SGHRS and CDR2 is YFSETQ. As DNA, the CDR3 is TGCGCCAGCAGCTTGGGCCCGACGGGGGTGAACACCGGGGAGCTGTTTTTT. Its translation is CASSLGPTGVNTGELFF. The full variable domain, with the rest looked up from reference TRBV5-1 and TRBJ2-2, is KAGVTQTPRYLIKTRGQQVTLSCSPISGHRSVSWYQQTPGQGLQFLFEYFSETQRNKGNFPGRFSGRQFSNSRSEMNVSTLELGDSALYLCASSLGPTGVNTGELFFGEGSRLTVL.

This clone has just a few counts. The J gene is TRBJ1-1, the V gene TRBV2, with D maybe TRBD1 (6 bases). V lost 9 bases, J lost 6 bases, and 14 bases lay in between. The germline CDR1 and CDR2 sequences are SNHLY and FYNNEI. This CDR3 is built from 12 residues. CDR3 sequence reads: CASKTGGSEAFF. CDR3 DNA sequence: TGTGCCAGTAAGACAGGAGGATCTGAAGCTTTCTTT.

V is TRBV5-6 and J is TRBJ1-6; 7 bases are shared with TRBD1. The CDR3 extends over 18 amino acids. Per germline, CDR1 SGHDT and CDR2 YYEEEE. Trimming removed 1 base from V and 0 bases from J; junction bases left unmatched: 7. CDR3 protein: CASSLLVDRSSYNSPLHF. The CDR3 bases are TGTGCCAGCAGCTTGTTAGTGGACAGGAGCTCCTATAATTCACCCCTCCACTTT.

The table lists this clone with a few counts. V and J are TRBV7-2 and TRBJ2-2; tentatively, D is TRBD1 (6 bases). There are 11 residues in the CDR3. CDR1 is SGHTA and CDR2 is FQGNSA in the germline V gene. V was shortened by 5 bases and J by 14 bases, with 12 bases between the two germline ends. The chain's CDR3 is CASSQGSSLFF. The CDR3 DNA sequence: TGTGCCAGCAGCCAGGGGTCCAGCCTGTTTTTT.

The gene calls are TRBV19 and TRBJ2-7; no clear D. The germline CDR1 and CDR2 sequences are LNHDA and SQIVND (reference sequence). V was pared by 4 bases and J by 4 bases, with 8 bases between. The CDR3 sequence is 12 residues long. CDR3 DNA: TGTGCCAGTAGTACGAGAGGTTACGAGCAGTACTTC. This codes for CASSTRGYEQYF. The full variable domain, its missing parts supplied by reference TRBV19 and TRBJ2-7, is DGGITQSPKYLFRKEGQNVTLSCEQNLNHDAMYWYRQDPGQGLRLIYYSQIVNDFQKGDIAEGYSVSREKKESFPLTVTSAQKNPTAFYLCASSTRGYEQYFGPGTRLTVT.

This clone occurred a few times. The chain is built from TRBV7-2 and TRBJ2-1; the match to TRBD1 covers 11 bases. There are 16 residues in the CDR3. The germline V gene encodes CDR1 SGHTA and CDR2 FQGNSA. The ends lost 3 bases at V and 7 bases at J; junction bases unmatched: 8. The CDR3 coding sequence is TGTGCCAGCAGCTTCAAGGGACAGGGGGTTTTGAATGAGCAGTTCTTC. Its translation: CASSFKGQGVLNEQFF.